This entry lists 24 T cell receptor beta chains sequenced from one sample in a study of blood T cell repertoires in COVID-19. Only in-frame clones appear in the TCRdb table, and some are missing; sequencing was by immunoSEQ multiplex PCR. The sample contains some 83,000 clones, 81% of which appear only once. The sample was peripheral blood. These receptors were obtained from a man aged 80 or over with acute or convalescent COVID-19.

This chain's CDR3 is CASSIDPRGGTYEQYF. CDR3 coding DNA: TGTGCCAGTAGTATAGATCCGAGAGGGGGAACCTACGAGCAGTACTTC. The chain carries TRBV19 and TRBJ2-7, with a possible D match to TRBD1 (6 bases). V lost 0 bases to trimming and J lost 2 bases, with 14 bases between them. Germline V gives CDR1 LNHDA, CDR2 SQIVND (reference sequence). This CDR3 is 16 amino acids long.

This chain joins TRBV5-1 and TRBJ2-2, with 13 bases matching TRBD2. Losses at the gene ends were 4 bases for V and 4 bases for J; bases not matched to a gene: 10. The CDR3 is made up of 18 amino acids. The V gene's germline CDR1 is SGHRS and CDR2 YFSETQ. CDR3: CASSLGTSGIRGTGELFF. The DNA for the CDR3 is TGCGCCAGCAGCCTCGGGACTAGCGGGATTCGGGGCACCGGGGAGCTGTTTTTT.

The V call is TRBV5-1, the J call TRBJ2-7, with a tentative D call TRBD1 (5 bases). There are 16 residues in the CDR3. The germline CDR1 and CDR2 sequences are SGHRS and YFSETQ. Trimming pared 0 bases from V and 1 base from J, leaving 14 bases between. In DNA form, the CDR3 reads TGCGCCAGCAGCTTGGGGGCGAGGACAAATTCCTACGAGCAGTACTTC. Its protein is CASSLGARTNSYEQYF.

The chain has TRBV19 and TRBJ1-1; 7 nucleotides agree with TRBD1. The CDR3 consists of 12 residues. V was pared by 8 bases and J by 1 base, with 1 base of the junction left unmatched. Germline CDR1 LNHDA, CDR2 SQIVND (reference sequence). Written as DNA, the CDR3 is TGTGCCAGTGGACAGGAGAACACTGAAGCTTTCTTT. It translates to CASGQENTEAFF.

The chain employs TRBV28 and TRBJ2-3; D is perhaps TRBD1 (5 bases). The V and J ends lost 6 bases and 2 bases respectively, with 15 bases between them. The germline gives CDR1 MDHEN, CDR2 SYDVKM. The CDR3 is made up of 15 amino acids. DNA for the CDR3: TGTGCCAGCAGCCCAGAGGCAGGGCACACAGATACGCAGTATTTT. The encoded protein is CASSPEAGHTDTQYF.

The chain carries TRBV5-1 and TRBJ1-1; 11 nucleotides match TRBD1. Germline loops: CDR1 SGHRS, CDR2 YFSETQ. Germline trimming cut 2 bases from V and 6 bases from J; bases unmatched to any gene: 3. The CDR3 extends over 14 amino acids. This CDR3 reads CASSFPGQGAEAFF. Written as DNA, the CDR3 is TGCGCCAGCAGCTTCCCGGGACAGGGGGCTGAAGCTTTCTTT.

The chain has TRBV10-3 and TRBJ2-7; D possibly corresponds to TRBD1 (5 bases). Germline-derived CDR1 and CDR2 are ENHRY and SYGVKD. There are 12 residues in the CDR3. The ends were cut back, 4 bases at V and 3 bases at J, with 7 bases in the middle. The CDR3: CAISVTVYEQYF. The CDR3, as DNA: TGTGCCATCAGTGTGACAGTCTACGAGCAGTACTTC.

This clone was detected only a few times. The chain joins TRBV4-2 to TRBJ1-6; D ambiguous. The CDR3 totals 16 residues. V was shortened by 0 bases and J by 7 bases, with 13 bases between the two germline ends. CDR1 and CDR2 (germline): LGHNA, YNFKEQ. The CDR3, as DNA: TGTGCCAGCAGCCAAGATCCCGGGAGACTGAATTCACCCCTCCACTTT. Its protein is CASSQDPGRLNSPLHF.

This clone has only a few counts. V and J are TRBV5-5 and TRBJ1-3; D possibly corresponds to TRBD1 (6 bases). Trimming took 0 bases from V and 4 from J, leaving 17 bases between them. The CDR3 sequence is 17 residues long. Germline lookup yields CDR1 SGHKS and CDR2 YYEKEE (reference sequence). The CDR3 DNA reads TGTGCCAGCAGCTTGGCCCTCCGGGGGGCCGCGGGAAACACCATATATTTT. Protein product: CASSLALRGAAGNTIYF.

This chain connects TRBV2 to TRBJ1-1; 8 bases match TRBD1. The CDR3 extends over 14 amino acids. The germline V gene has CDR1 SNHLY and CDR2 FYNNEI. V shed 5 bases, J shed 1 base, and the junction held 3 bases outside the gene matches. DNA for the CDR3: TGTGCCAGCAGTTTTGACAGGGGGAACACTGAAGCTTTCTTT. It is translated as CASSFDRGNTEAFF. Variable domain in full (rest from reference TRBV2 and TRBJ1-1): EPEVTQTPSHQVTQMGQEVILRCVPISNHLYFYWYRQILGQKVEFLVSFYNNEISEKSEIFDDQFSVERPDGSNFTLKIRSTKLEDSAMYFCASSFDRGNTEAFFGQGTRLTVV.

The rearrangement uses TRBV7-9 and TRBJ1-1; TRBD1 is a possible D gene (6 bases). The CDR3 consists of 13 residues. Germline V gene sequence: CDR1 SEHNR, CDR2 FQNEAQ (reference sequence). V was clipped by 4 bases and J by 5 bases, with 11 bases between them. In DNA form, the CDR3 reads TGTGCCAGCAGCTCCAGGGGCGAAACTGAAGCTTTCTTT. It is translated as CASSSRGETEAFF.

The V gene is TRBV6-5, the J gene TRBJ1-5; 11 bases line up with TRBD1. The germline V gene encodes CDR1 MNHEY and CDR2 SVGAGI. The CDR3 spans 13 residues. V gave up 9 bases and J gave up 5 bases; unmatched junction bases: 3. Written as DNA, the CDR3 is TGTGCCAGTGGACAGGGGGCGCATCAGCCCCAGCATTTT. Its protein product is CASGQGAHQPQHF.

The gene calls are TRBV19 and TRBJ1-3; TRBD1 is a possible D gene (6 bases). The CDR3 is 14 amino acids. CDR1 is LNHDA and CDR2 is SQIVND in the germline V gene (reference sequence). V gave up 5 bases and J gave up 2 bases, with 10 bases separating them. The CDR3 nucleotides are TGTGCCAGTAGTTCGGGGACAACTGGAAACACCATATATTTT. The encoded protein is CASSSGTTGNTIYF.

V is TRBV7-2 and J is TRBJ2-3; 8 bases are shared with TRBD2. The length of the CDR3 is 18 residues. Trimming cost V 2 bases and J 0 bases; bases outside gene matches: 10. Germline V lookup: CDR1 SGHTA, CDR2 FQGNSA. The CDR3 DNA follows: TGTGCCAGCAGCTTATACGCTTCACTAGCGGTTAGCACAGATACGCAGTATTTT. Amino acids: CASSLYASLAVSTDTQYF.

This clone was detected only a few times. The genes are TRBV6-1 and TRBJ2-7, with 12 positions matching TRBD1. The CDR3 totals 16 residues. V lost 1 base to trimming and J lost 4 bases; unmatched junction nucleotides: 5. The germline gives CDR1 MNHNS, CDR2 SASEGT. The CDR3 region has the DNA TGTGCCAGCAGTGAAGTGGGACAGGGGGCTGGATACGAGCAGTACTTC. This gives the protein CASSEVGQGAGYEQYF.

The chain combines TRBV9 with TRBJ1-1; D perhaps matches TRBD1 (5 bases). V lost 0 bases, J lost 11 bases, and 26 bases lay in between. The V gene's germline CDR1 is SGDLS and CDR2 YYNGEE. The CDR3 length is 17 residues. The CDR3 is CASSVAPSGATPLGAFF. CDR3 DNA sequence: TGTGCCAGCAGCGTAGCGCCAAGCGGGGCCACCCCGTTGGGGGCTTTCTTT. Supplemented by reference TRBV9 and TRBJ1-1, the full variable domain reads DSGVTQTPKHLITATGQRVTLRCSPRSGDLSVYWYQQSLDQGLQFLIQYYNGEERAKGNILERFSAQQFPDLHSELNLSSLELGDSALYFCASSVAPSGATPLGAFFGQGTRLTVV.

This clone was observed a single time. V gene TRBV6-6 combines with J gene TRBJ2-6; 8 bases match TRBD1. CDR1 MNHNY and CDR2 SVGAGI come from the germline V gene (reference sequence). CDR3 size: 18 residues. J lost 2 bases, V lost 5 bases, and 11 bases had no gene match. The CDR3 DNA reads as TGTGCCAGCAGTCCCCGACAGGGGCGTATGGCTGGGGCCAACGTCCTGACTTTC. Amino acid sequence: CASSPRQGRMAGANVLTF.

The chain has TRBV19 and TRBJ1-1; D possibly corresponds to TRBD1 (5 bases). The CDR3 is made up of 15 amino acids. Between the trimmed V and J ends, which lost 3 bases and 4 bases, there was a span of 15 bases. Germline loops: CDR1 LNHDA, CDR2 SQIVND (reference sequence). The CDR3 is CASSIWESGGTEAFF. CDR3 sequence (DNA): TGTGCCAGTAGTATTTGGGAGAGCGGGGGCACTGAAGCTTTCTTT.

The V and J genes are TRBV5-1 and TRBJ2-7; perhaps TRBD1 as D (5 bases). Germline V gives CDR1 SGHRS, CDR2 YFSETQ. The CDR3 length is 14 residues. Trimming removed 6 bases at V and 0 bases at J, with 13 bases between. The CDR3 reads CASKETDISYEQYF. The DNA of the CDR3 is TGCGCCAGCAAGGAGACAGATATCTCCTACGAGCAGTACTTC.

The table lists this clone with a few counts. This chain uses TRBV19 with TRBJ1-2, with 7 nucleotides matching TRBD1. The V gene's germline CDR1 is LNHDA and CDR2 SQIVND (reference sequence). V lost 2 bases and J lost 3; bases outside the gene matches: 6. There are 15 residues in the CDR3. The CDR3 DNA sequence: TGTGCCAGTAGTATAACCTCCGACAGGGACTATGGCTACACCTTC. Translation gives CASSITSDRDYGYTF.

The chain is built from TRBV4-2 and TRBJ2-2; TRBD1 agrees at 7 bases. With V trimmed by 4 bases and J by 4 bases, 12 bases remained unmatched. Germline-derived CDR1 and CDR2 are LGHNA and YNFKEQ. The CDR3 is 17 residues long. Written as DNA, the CDR3 is TGTGCCAGCAGCCCCTCCCCCGGGACAGCGATCACCGGGGAGCTGTTTTTT. Amino acids: CASSPSPGTAITGELFF.

This chain connects TRBV27 to TRBJ2-7, with D maybe TRBD2 (6 bases). The ends were cut back, 6 bases at V and 5 bases at J, with 17 bases in the middle. The CDR3 contains 14 residues. CDR1 and CDR2 from the germline V gene are MNHEY and SMNVEV (reference sequence). The CDR3 loop reads CASSRRVAVDEQYF. Here the CDR3 DNA reads TGTGCCAGCAGCCGCAGGGTAGCGGTTGACGAGCAGTACTTC.

The CDR3 region is CASSEYRQVKGYNEQFF. The CDR3 DNA is TGTGCCAGCAGTGAATACCGACAGGTTAAGGGTTACAATGAGCAGTTCTTC. The rearrangement joins TRBV2 to TRBJ2-1; a possible D gene is TRBD1 (6 bases). Germline CDR1 SNHLY, CDR2 FYNNEI. CDR3 length: 17 residues. The V end was cut by 2 bases, the J end by 4 bases, with 18 bases between.

The chain carries TRBV25-1 and TRBJ2-1; 9 nucleotides line up with TRBD2. Looked up from germline, CDR1 is MGHDK and CDR2 is SYGVNS. CDR3 length: 15 residues. The ends lost 2 bases at V and 10 bases at J; junction bases unmatched: 9. The CDR3 loop reads CASSEPGLAFGEQFF. The CDR3 DNA follows: TGTGCCAGCAGTGAACCGGGACTAGCTTTCGGAGAGCAGTTCTTC.